A selection of T cell receptor beta chains follows, all from one sample in a study of spatial heterogeneity in lung cancer. TCRdb fed the 5' RACE reads into MiXCR, producing one record per CDR3 protein. The sample has some 20,000 distinct CDR3 sequences, approximately 8.5% seen once; the top ten hold around 21%. The sequencing used PBMCs, collected at follow-up. These receptors were collected from a male donor with early-stage non-small cell lung cancer. CDR3s include the opening cysteine and the closing phenylalanine or tryptophan. Rows may omit the clone size; those that give it use once, few, many or a size class.

length	V	J	size	CDR3
14	TRBV5-1	TRBJ2-1	many	CASSLAGVNGEQFF
13	TRBV7-2	TRBJ2-5	NA	CASSPDRLETQYF
15	TRBV7-2	TRBJ2-5	few	CASSLGFGGGETQYF
15	TRBV29-1	TRBJ2-7	NA	CSAALGQGAWDEQYF
12	TRBV19	TRBJ2-5	many	CASSTTGKTQYF
16	TRBV20-1	TRBJ2-6	few	CSARVAGGTGANVLTF
15	TRBV6-2/TRBV6-3	TRBJ2-7	many	CASSYSGTGSYEQYF
18	TRBV28	TRBJ2-1	many	CASSPPAGAGVFYNEQFF
16	TRBV18	TRBJ2-7	many	CASSPDRAGAIYEQYF
14	TRBV4-3	TRBJ1-1	many	CASSPDSLNTEAFF
17	TRBV28	TRBJ2-7	many	CASSLLRLGTGGGEQYF
13	TRBV20-1	TRBJ2-1	many	CSAIRSSYNEQFF
13	TRBV27	TRBJ2-7	medium-sized	CASSPTGLYEQYF
14	TRBV28	TRBJ1-1	NA	CANSFAGGKTEAFF
14	TRBV6-2/TRBV6-3	TRBJ2-5	many	CASSWSGGGETQYF
13	TRBV9	TRBJ2-3	few	CATQRGVTDTQYF
16	TRBV20-1	TRBJ1-2	medium-sized	CSAPTRDTPKDYGYTF
14	TRBV4-1	TRBJ2-3	many	CASSQEISTDTQYF
20	TRBV5-1	TRBJ2-3	many	CASSRRQVVGMGPRTDTQYF
16	TRBV10-3	TRBJ2-3	NA	CAISDLRTGGLGTQYF
15	TRBV29-1	TRBJ2-5	many	CSVDPGQGASKTQYF
15	TRBV11-2	TRBJ2-2	many	CASSLAEGAIGELFF
15	TRBV2	TRBJ1-5	NA	CASIDRASSNQPQHF
14	TRBV20-1	TRBJ2-2	few	CSARDGGEAGELFF
14	TRBV11-2	TRBJ2-7	many	CASSLDLAGNEQYF
17	TRBV3-1	TRBJ2-7	medium-sized	CASSQDISFGYSYEQYF